Below are 12 T cell receptor beta chains sequenced from a single sample in a study of shared clonotypes between healthy human individuals. Assay: immunoSEQ multiplex PCR; the TCRdb copy retains only in-frame clones and omits some. The sample lists around 990,000 clones, 70% to 80% occurring once. What was sequenced was memory CD4+ T cells from PBMCs. Subset meaning: CD45RA-negative fraction. These receptors were collected from a man aged 18-30 years in good health. Some clones in this sample may be carry-over from other donors' samples.

V is TRBV5-4 and J is TRBJ2-7, with D possibly matching TRBD1 (5 bases). V lost 5 bases and J 0 bases, leaving 12 bases between the germline ends. CDR1 is SGHNT and CDR2 is YYREEE in the germline V gene (reference sequence). The CDR3 extends over 14 amino acids. CDR3 coding DNA: TGTGCCAGCAGAAAAGACAGAAGCTCCTACGAGCAGTACTTC. It specifies CASRKDRSSYEQYF.

The chain recombines TRBV12-2 with TRBJ2-7; no check of the table's D call, TRBD2, against the DNA was made. TRBV12-2 is labeled a pseudogene. The length of the CDR3 is 14 residues. Here the CDR3 reads CASRLGLPGYEQYF. The CDR3 region has the DNA TGTGCAAGTCGCTTAGGCCTTCCGGGGTACGAGCAGTACTTC.

Only a few counts were recorded for this clone. The gene calls are TRBV19 and TRBJ2-2; 16 nucleotides align to TRBD2. Germline-derived CDR1 and CDR2 are LNHDA and SQIVND (reference sequence). V trimming: 5 bases; J trimming: 0 bases; junction bases outside the gene matches: 3. CDR3 length equals 18 residues. The CDR3 loop is CASSRGTSGRANTGELFF. The DNA of the CDR3 is TGTGCCAGTAGTCGGGGGACTAGCGGGAGGGCGAACACCGGGGAGCTGTTTTTT.

The chain carries TRBV5-6 and TRBJ2-2, with 11 bases identical to TRBD2. V gave up 2 bases and J gave up 4 bases; unmatched junction bases: 4. Germline V gene lookup returns CDR1 SGHDT and CDR2 YYEEEE. This CDR3 region has 16 residues. The DNA for the CDR3 is TGTGCCAGCAGCTTCGGACTAGCGGGTGCCACCGGGGAGCTGTTTTTT. This sequence encodes CASSFGLAGATGELFF.

V gene TRBV7-7 combines with J gene TRBJ2-3; weak D call: TRBD1 (6 bases). The V and J ends lost 2 bases and 5 bases respectively, with 14 bases between them. Germline V gene lookup returns CDR1 SSHAT and CDR2 FNYEAQ (reference sequence). The CDR3 is 15 residues long. The CDR3 loop reads CASSLTGLVGDTQYF. CDR3 nucleotide sequence: TGTGCCAGCAGCTTAACAGGGTTGGTCGGAGATACGCAGTATTTT.

The V gene is TRBV5-1, the J gene TRBJ2-1, with TRBD2 as a possible D gene (5 bases). Trimming pared 5 bases from V and 8 bases from J, leaving 20 bases between. The germline CDR1 and CDR2 sequences are SGHRS and YFSETQ. There are 15 residues in the CDR3. In DNA form, the CDR3 reads TGCGCCAGCAGTCACGAGGGCCCTACAATGGATGAGCAGTTCTTC. Translation: CASSHEGPTMDEQFF. Supplemented by reference TRBV5-1 and TRBJ2-1, the full variable domain reads KAGVTQTPRYLIKTRGQQVTLSCSPISGHRSVSWYQQTPGQGLQFLFEYFSETQRNKGNFPGRFSGRQFSNSRSEMNVSTLELGDSALYLCASSHEGPTMDEQFFGPGTRLTVL.

This chain joins TRBV2 and TRBJ2-1; D is undetermined. There are 13 residues in the CDR3. Trimming cost V 4 bases and J 12 bases, with 16 bases left between them. CDR1 SNHLY and CDR2 FYNNEI come from the germline V gene. The CDR3 loop reads CASSVVGALGQFF. The CDR3 nucleotides are TGTGCCAGCAGTGTCGTTGGCGCCTTGGGGCAGTTCTTC.

V is TRBV7-9 and J is TRBJ1-6; the D is unclear. CDR1 SEHNR and CDR2 FQNEAQ come from the germline V gene (reference sequence). The CDR3 runs to 12 residues. Trimming cost V 2 bases and J 10 bases, with 6 bases left between them. DNA of the CDR3: TGTGCCAGCAGCTTATCGGAATCACCCCTCCACTTT. Its protein is CASSLSESPLHF. The whole variable domain, filled in from reference TRBV7-9 and TRBJ1-6, reads DTGVSQNPRHKITKRGQNVTFRCDPISEHNRLYWYRQTLGQGPEFLTYFQNEAQLEKSRLLSDRFSAERPKGSFSTLEIQRTEQGDSAMYLCASSLSESPLHFGNGTRLTVT.

In this sample, this clone turned up many times. This rearrangement joins TRBV2 to TRBJ2-1, with 7 bases matching TRBD2. The CDR3 runs 11 residues. Germline V gives CDR1 SNHLY, CDR2 FYNNEI. Trimming removed 5 bases from V and 10 bases from J; junction bases left unmatched: 2. This CDR3 reads CASSLAGEQFF. In DNA, the CDR3 is TGTGCCAGCAGTTTAGCGGGCGAGCAGTTCTTC.

This sequence joins TRBV10-2 and TRBJ2-7; 7 bases match TRBD1. V lost 6 bases, J lost 4 bases, and 6 bases stayed unmatched. The CDR3 consists of 13 residues. CDR1 WSHSY and CDR2 SAAADI come from the germline V gene. The CDR3, as DNA: TGCGCCAGCAGCAGAGTGACAGGGTACGAGCAGTACTTC. Its protein is CASSRVTGYEQYF.

The rearrangement joins TRBV5-1 to TRBJ2-1, with 9 bases fitting TRBD2. The CDR3 consists of 12 residues. The V and J ends lost 5 bases and 10 bases, in that order; junction bases with no gene match: 4. CDR1 and CDR2 from the germline V gene are SGHRS and YFSETQ. The CDR3 protein is CASRKTSGEQFF. CDR3 bases: TGCGCCAGCAGAAAGACTAGCGGAGAGCAGTTCTTC.

This clone was seen only once. The chain couples TRBV7-8 to TRBJ2-5; D gene ambiguous. The V gene's germline CDR1 is SGHVS and CDR2 FQNEAQ. The ends were cut back, 4 bases at V and 2 bases at J, with 11 bases in the middle. The CDR3 sequence is 14 residues long. CDR3 sequence: CASSSRSAQETQYF. In DNA, the CDR3 is TGTGCCAGCAGCTCTCGGTCCGCGCAAGAGACCCAGTACTTC.